This TCR beta chain comes out of a study of T cell repertoires in cytomegalovirus infection. Study context: Newly reported HLA-C-restricted and thoroughly characterized HLA-B-restricted CMV epitopes were employed.

The CDR3 has 14 amino acids. Germline V gene data show CDR1 as MGHRA and CDR2 as YSYEKL. Trimming pared 6 bases from V and 9 bases from J, leaving 18 bases between. From the reads, TCRdb called clonotypes with MiXCR, one entry per CDR3 protein. The repertoire consists of around 430,000 distinct CDR3 sequences, with about 44% occurring once and the leading ten covering around two fifths. On this clonotype: Its antigen is not identified.

Study results and limitations: The ex vivo response was dominated by HLA-C-restricted CMV-specific TCR beta clonotypes.

The chain combines TRBV4-1 with TRBJ2-1, with D perhaps matching TRBD1 (6 bases). This receptor was taken from a human donor in good health (CMV status not recorded). Some clones in this sample may be carry-over from other donors' samples. The material sequenced was cultured PBMCs, taken from culture after CMV antigen stimulation. CDR3 sequence: CASSPTQGWGEQFF. Written as DNA, the CDR3 is TGCGCCAGCAGTCCTACACAGGGTTGGGGTGAGCAGTTCTTC.